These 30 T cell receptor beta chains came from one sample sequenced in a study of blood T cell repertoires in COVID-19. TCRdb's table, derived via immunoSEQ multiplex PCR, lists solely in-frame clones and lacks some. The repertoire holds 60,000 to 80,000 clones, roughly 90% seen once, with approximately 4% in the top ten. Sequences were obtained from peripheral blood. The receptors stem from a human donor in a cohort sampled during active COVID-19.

The CDR3 reads CASSECRTPQETQYF. CDR3 in DNA: TGCGCCAGCAGTGAGTGCAGGACACCCCAAGAGACCCAGTACTTC. The chain uses TRBV10-1 and TRBJ2-5, with D possibly being TRBD1 (5 bases). The CDR3 length is 15 residues. V gave up 1 base and J gave up 1 base, with 10 bases separating them. From germline, CDR1 is WNHNN and CDR2 SYGVQD (reference sequence).

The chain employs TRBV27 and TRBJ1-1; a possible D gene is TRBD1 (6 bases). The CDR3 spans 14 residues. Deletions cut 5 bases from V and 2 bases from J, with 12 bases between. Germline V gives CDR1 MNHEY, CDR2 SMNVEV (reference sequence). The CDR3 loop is CASSLDRTNTEAFF. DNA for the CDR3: TGTGCCAGCAGTCTTGACAGGACCAACACTGAAGCTTTCTTT.

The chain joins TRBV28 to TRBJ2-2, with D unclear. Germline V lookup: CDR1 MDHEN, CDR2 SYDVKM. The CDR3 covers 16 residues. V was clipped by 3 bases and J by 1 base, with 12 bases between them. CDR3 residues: CASSLFSTRNTGELFF. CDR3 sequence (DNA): TGTGCCAGCAGTTTGTTTAGCACGAGGAACACCGGGGAGCTGTTTTTT.

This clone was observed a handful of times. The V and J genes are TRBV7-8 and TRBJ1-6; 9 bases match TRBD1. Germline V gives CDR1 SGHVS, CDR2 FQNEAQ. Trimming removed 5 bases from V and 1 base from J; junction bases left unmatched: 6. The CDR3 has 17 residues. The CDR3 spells CASSITGGASYNSPLHF. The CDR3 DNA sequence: TGTGCCAGCAGCATTACAGGGGGCGCTTCCTATAATTCACCCCTCCACTTT.

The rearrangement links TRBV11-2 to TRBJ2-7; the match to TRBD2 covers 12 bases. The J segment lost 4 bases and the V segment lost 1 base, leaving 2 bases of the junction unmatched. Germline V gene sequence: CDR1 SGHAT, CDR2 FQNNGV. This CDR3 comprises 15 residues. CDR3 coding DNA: TGTGCCAGCAGCTTAGGACTAGCGGGAGAATACGAGCAGTACTTC. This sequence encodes CASSLGLAGEYEQYF.

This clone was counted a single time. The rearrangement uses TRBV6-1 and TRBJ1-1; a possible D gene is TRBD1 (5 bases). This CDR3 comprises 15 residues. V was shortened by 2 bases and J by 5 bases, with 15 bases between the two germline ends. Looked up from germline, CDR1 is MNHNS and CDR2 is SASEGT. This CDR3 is CASSEQASGRTEAFF. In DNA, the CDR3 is TGTGCCAGCAGTGAACAAGCATCAGGGAGGACTGAAGCTTTCTTT.

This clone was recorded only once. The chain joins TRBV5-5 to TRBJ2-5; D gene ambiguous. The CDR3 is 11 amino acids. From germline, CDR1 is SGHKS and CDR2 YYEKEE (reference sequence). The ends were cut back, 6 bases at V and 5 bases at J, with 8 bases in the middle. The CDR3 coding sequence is TGTGCCAGCACCCTATCGGAGACCCAGTACTTC. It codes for CASTLSETQYF.

The chain's CDR3 is CAWARASQETQYF. CDR3 bases: TGTGCCTGGGCCCGAGCAAGCCAAGAGACCCAGTACTTC. The genes are TRBV30 and TRBJ2-5; D ambiguous. In germline, CDR1 is GTSNPN, CDR2 SVGIG (reference sequence). This CDR3 is built from 13 residues. The ends were cut back, 5 bases at V and 1 base at J, with 11 bases in the middle.

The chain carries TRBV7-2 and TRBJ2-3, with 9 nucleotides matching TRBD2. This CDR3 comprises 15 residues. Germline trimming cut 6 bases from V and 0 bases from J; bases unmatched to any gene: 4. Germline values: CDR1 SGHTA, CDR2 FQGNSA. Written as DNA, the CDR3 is TGTGCCAGCAGTGTAGCGGGGGTAAGCACAGATACGCAGTATTTT. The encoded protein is CASSVAGVSTDTQYF.

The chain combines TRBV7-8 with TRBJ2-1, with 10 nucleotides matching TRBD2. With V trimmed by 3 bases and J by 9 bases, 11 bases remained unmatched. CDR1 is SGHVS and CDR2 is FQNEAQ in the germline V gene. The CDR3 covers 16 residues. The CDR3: CASSFLAGGYSGEQFF. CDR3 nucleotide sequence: TGTGCCAGCAGCTTCTTAGCGGGAGGTTATAGCGGTGAGCAGTTCTTC.

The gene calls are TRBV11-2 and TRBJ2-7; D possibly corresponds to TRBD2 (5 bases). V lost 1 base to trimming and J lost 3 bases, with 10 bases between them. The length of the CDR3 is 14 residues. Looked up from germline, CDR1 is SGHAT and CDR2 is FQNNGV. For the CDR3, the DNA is TGTGCCAGCAGCTTAGCGGGGTCTGGCTACGAGCAGTACTTC. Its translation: CASSLAGSGYEQYF.

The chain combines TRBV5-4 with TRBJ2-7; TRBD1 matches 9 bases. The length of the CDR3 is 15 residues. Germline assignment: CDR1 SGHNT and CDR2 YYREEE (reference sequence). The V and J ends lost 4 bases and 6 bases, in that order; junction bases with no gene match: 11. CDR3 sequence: CASSPEGTGIGEQYF. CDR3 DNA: TGTGCCAGCAGCCCGGAGGGGACAGGGATCGGCGAGCAGTACTTC. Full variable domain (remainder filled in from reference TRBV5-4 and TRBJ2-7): ETGVTQSPTHLIKTRGQQVTLRCSSQSGHNTVSWYQQALGQGPQFIFQYYREEENGRGNFPPRFSGLQFPNYSSELNVNALELDDSALYLCASSPEGTGIGEQYFGPGTRLTVT.

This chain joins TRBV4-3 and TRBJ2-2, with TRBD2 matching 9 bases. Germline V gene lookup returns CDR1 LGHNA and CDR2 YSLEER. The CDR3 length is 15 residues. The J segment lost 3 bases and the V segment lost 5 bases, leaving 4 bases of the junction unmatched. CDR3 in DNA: TGCGCCAGCAGCTTGACTAGCGGCGACACCGGGGAGCTGTTTTTT. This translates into CASSLTSGDTGELFF.

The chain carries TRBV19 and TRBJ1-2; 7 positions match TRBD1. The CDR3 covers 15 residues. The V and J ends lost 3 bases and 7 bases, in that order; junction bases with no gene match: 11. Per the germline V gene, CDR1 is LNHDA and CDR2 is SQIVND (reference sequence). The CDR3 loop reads CASSITGTAFRGYTF. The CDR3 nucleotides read TGTGCCAGTAGTATTACGGGGACAGCCTTTCGTGGCTACACCTTC.

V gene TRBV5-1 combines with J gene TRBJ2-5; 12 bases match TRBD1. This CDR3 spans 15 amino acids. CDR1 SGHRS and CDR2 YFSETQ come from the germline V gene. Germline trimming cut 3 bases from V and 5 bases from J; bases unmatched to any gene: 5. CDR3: CASSWGQGARETQYF. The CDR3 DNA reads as TGCGCCAGCAGCTGGGGACAGGGGGCTCGGGAGACCCAGTACTTC.

CDR3 bases: TGTGCCAGCAGCGCACGGGCCACAGATCCACGGGGAGACTATGGCTACACCTTC. It specifies CASSARATDPRGDYGYTF. The rearrangement uses TRBV4-2 and TRBJ1-2; no clear D gene. The CDR3 length is 18 residues. Trimming stripped 5 bases from V and 3 bases from J, with 25 bases between. CDR1 is LGHNA, CDR2 YNFKEQ, per germline.

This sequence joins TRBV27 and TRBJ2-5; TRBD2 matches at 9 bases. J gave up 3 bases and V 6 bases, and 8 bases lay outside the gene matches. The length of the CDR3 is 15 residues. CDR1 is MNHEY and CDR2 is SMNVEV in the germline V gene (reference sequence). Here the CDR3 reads CASRGLSGRKETQYF. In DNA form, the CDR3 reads TGTGCCAGCAGGGGACTTAGCGGGAGAAAAGAGACCCAGTACTTC.

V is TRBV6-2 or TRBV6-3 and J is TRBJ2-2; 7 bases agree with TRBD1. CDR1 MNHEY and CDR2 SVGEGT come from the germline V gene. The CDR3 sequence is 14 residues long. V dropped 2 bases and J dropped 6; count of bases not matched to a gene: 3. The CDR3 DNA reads TGTGCCAGCAGTTACGCCGGGACAGCCGGGGAGCTGTTTTTT. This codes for CASSYAGTAGELFF.

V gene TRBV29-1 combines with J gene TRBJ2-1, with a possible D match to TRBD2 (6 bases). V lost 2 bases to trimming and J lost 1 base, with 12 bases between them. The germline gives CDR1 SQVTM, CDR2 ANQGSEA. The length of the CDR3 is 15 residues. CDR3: CSVEYGGVSYNEQFF. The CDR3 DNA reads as TGCAGCGTTGAATACGGCGGGGTGTCCTACAATGAGCAGTTCTTC.

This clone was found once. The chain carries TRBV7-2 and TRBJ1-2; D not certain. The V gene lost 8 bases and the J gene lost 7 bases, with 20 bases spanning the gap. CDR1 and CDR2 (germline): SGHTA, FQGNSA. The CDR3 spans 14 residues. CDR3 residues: CASQQGGNSLGYTF. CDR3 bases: TGTGCCAGCCAACAAGGCGGGAATTCCCTTGGCTACACCTTC.

The CDR3 sequence is CASSPSGDTTEAFF. The CDR3, as DNA: TGCGCCAGCAGCCCTTCCGGCGACACCACTGAAGCTTTCTTT. The chain uses TRBV4-3 and TRBJ1-1; D unresolved. The V end was cut by 4 bases, the J end by 4 bases, with 13 bases between. Per germline, CDR1 LGHNA and CDR2 YSLEER. The CDR3 contains 14 residues.

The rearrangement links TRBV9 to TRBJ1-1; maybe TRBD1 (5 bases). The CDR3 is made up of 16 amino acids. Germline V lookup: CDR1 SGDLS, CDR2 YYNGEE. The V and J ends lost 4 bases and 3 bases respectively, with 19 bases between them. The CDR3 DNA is TGTGCCAGCAGCCAAGCAAGGGGAAGTTGGGACACTGAAGCTTTCTTT. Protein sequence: CASSQARGSWDTEAFF.

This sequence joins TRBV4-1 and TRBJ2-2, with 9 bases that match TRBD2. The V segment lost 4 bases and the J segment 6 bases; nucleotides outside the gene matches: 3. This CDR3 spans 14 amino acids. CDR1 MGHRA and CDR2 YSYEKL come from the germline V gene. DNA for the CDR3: TGCGCCAGCAGCCCCGCGGGGGGGCCCGGGGAGCTGTTTTTT. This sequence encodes CASSPAGGPGELFF.

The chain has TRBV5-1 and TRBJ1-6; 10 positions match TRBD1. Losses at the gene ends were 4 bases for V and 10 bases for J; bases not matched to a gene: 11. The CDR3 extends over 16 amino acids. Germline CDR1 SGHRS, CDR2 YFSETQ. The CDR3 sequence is CASSQTGGATRSPLHF. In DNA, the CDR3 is TGCGCCAGCAGCCAGACAGGGGGCGCAACCAGATCACCCCTCCACTTT. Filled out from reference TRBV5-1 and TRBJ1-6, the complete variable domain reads KAGVTQTPRYLIKTRGQQVTLSCSPISGHRSVSWYQQTPGQGLQFLFEYFSETQRNKGNFPGRFSGRQFSNSRSEMNVSTLELGDSALYLCASSQTGGATRSPLHFGNGTRLTVT.

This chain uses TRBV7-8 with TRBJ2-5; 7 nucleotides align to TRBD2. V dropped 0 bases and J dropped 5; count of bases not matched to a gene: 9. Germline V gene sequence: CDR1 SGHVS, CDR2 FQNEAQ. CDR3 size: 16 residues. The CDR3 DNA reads TGTGCCAGCAGCTTAGCGCTGGGCGGGGGTCAGGAGACCCAGTACTTC. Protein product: CASSLALGGGQETQYF.

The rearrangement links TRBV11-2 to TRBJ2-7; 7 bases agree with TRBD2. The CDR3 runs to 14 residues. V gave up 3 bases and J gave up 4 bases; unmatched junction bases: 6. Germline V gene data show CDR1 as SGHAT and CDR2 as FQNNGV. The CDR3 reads CASSFGGSGYEQYF. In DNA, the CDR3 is TGTGCCAGCAGCTTTGGCGGGAGTGGGTACGAGCAGTACTTC.

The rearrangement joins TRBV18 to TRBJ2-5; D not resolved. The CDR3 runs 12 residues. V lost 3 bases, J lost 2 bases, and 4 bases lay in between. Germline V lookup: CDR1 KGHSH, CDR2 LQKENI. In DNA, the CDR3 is TGTGCCAGCTCACCTCAACAAGAGACCCAGTACTTC. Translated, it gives CASSPQQETQYF. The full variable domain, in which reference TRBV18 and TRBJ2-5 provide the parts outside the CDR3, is NAGVMQNPRHLVRRRGQEARLRCSPMKGHSHVYWYRQLPEEGLKFMVYLQKENIIDESGMPKERFSAEFPKEGPSILRIQQVVRGDSAAYFCASSPQQETQYFGPGTRLLVL.

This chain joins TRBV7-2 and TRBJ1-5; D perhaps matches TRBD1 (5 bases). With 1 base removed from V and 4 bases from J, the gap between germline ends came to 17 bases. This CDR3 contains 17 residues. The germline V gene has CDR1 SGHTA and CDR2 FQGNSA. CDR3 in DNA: TGTGCCAGCAGCTTAGAGGGACCCGCCGGGGGAAATCAGCCCCAGCATTTT. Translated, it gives CASSLEGPAGGNQPQHF.

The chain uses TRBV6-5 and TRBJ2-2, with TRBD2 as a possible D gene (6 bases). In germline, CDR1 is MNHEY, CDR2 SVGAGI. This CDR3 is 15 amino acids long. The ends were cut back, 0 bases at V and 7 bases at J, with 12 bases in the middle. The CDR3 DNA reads TGTGCCAGCAGTTACTCGGCGGGGATTGACGGGGAGCTGTTTTTT. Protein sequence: CASSYSAGIDGELFF.

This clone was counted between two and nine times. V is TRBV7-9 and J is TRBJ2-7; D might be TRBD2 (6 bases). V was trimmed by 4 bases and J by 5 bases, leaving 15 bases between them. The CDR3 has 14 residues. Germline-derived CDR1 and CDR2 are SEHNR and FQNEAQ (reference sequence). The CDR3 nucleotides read TGTGCCAGCAGCTCAACGGGAGAAGGGGACGAGCAGTACTTC. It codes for CASSSTGEGDEQYF.